Given below is one T cell receptor beta chain in context. Sequencing used immunoSEQ multiplex PCR; TCRdb keeps in-frame clones, though not all of them. This table has 65,000 to 85,000 clones, over 65% appearing once. This sample is drawn from a study of blood T cell repertoires in COVID-19. Unmatched junction bases numbered 2, after V lost 3 bases and J lost 4 bases. The germline gives CDR1 SGHAT, CDR2 FQNNGV. The CDR3 runs to 13 residues. This TCR was sampled from a man in his forties or fifties with active or convalescent COVID-19. Sequences were obtained from peripheral blood. The rearrangement joins TRBV11-2 to TRBJ1-1, with 7 bases fitting TRBD1. CDR3 region: CASSFQGGTEAFF. The CDR3 coding sequence is TGTGCCAGCAGCTTTCAGGGGGGCACTGAAGCTTTCTTT.